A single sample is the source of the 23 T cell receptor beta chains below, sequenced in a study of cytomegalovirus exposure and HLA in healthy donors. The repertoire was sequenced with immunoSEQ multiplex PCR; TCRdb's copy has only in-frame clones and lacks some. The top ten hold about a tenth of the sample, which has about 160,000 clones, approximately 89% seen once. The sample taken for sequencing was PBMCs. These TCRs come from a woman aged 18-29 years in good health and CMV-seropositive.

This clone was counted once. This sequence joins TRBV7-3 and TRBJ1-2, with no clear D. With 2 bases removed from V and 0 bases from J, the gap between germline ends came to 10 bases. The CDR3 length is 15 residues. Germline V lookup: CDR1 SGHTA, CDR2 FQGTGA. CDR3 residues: CASSLGSPPNYGYTF. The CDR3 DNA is TGTGCCAGCAGCTTAGGCTCCCCACCTAACTATGGCTACACCTTC.

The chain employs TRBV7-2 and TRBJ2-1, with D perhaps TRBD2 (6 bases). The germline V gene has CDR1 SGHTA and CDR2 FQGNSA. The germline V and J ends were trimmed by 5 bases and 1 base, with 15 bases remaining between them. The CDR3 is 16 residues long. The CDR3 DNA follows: TGTGCCAGCAGCCCTGGCGGGCGGGGTTCCTACAATGAGCAGTTCTTC. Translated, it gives CASSPGGRGSYNEQFF.

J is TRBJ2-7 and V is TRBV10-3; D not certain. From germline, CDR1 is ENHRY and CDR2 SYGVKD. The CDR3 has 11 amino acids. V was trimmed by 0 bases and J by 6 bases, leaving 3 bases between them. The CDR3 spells CAISESVEQYF. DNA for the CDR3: TGTGCCATCAGTGAGTCCGTCGAGCAGTACTTC.

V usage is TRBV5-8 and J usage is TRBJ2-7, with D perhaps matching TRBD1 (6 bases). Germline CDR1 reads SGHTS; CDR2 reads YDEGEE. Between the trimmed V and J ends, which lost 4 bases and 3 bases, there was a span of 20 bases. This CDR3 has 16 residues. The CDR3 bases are TGTGCCAGCAGCCCGCACCCCGACAGGACCCACTACGAGCAGTACTTC. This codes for CASSPHPDRTHYEQYF.

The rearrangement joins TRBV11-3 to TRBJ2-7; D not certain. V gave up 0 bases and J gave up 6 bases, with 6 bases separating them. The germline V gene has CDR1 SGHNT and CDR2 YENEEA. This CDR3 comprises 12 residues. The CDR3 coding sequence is TGTGCCAGCAGCTTAGATCTCGGCGAGCAGTACTTC. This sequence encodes CASSLDLGEQYF. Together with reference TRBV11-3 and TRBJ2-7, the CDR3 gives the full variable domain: EAGVVQSPRYKIIEKKQPVAFWCNPISGHNTLYWYLQNLGQGPELLIRYENEEAVDDSQLPKDRFSAERLKGVDSTLKIQPAELGDSAVYLCASSLDLGEQYFGPGTRLTVT.

DNA for the CDR3: TGTGCCAGCAGCTCCACCGGGACTCCATACAATGAGCAGTTCTTC. It translates to CASSSTGTPYNEQFF. This rearrangement joins TRBV7-3 to TRBJ2-1; maybe TRBD2 (6 bases). V lost 4 bases to trimming and J lost 4 bases, with 14 bases between them. The CDR3 extends over 15 amino acids. Germline V gives CDR1 SGHTA, CDR2 FQGTGA.

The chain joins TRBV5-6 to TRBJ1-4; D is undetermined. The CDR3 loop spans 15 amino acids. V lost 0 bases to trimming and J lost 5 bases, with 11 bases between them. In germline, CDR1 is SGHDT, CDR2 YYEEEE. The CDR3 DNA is TGTGCCAGCAGCTTGGTCGGAGCTTACAATGAAAAACTGTTTTTT. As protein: CASSLVGAYNEKLFF. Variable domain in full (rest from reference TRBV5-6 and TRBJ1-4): DAGVTQSPTHLIKTRGQQVTLRCSPKSGHDTVSWYQQALGQGPQFIFQYYEEEERQRGNFPDRFSGHQFPNYSSELNVNALLLGDSALYLCASSLVGAYNEKLFFGSGTQLSVL.

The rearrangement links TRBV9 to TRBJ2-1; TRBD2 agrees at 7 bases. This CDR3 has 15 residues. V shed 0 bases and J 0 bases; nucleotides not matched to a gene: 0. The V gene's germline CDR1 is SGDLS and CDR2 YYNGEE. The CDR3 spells CASSVGDYSYNEQFF. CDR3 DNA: TGTGCCAGCAGCGTAGGGGACTACTCCTACAATGAGCAGTTCTTC.

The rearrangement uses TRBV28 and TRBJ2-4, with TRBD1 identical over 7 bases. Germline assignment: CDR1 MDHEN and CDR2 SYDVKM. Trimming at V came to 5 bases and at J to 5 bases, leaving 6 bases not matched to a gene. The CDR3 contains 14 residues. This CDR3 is CASSPPGTENIQYF. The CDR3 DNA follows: TGTGCCAGCAGTCCCCCCGGGACAGAAAACATTCAGTACTTC.

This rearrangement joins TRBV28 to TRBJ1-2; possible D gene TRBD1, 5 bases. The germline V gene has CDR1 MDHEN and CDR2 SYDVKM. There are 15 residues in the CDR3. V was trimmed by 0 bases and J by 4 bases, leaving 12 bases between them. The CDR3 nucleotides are TGTGCCAGCAGTTTATGGGTTGACAGCTCCTATGGCTACACCTTC. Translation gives CASSLWVDSSYGYTF.

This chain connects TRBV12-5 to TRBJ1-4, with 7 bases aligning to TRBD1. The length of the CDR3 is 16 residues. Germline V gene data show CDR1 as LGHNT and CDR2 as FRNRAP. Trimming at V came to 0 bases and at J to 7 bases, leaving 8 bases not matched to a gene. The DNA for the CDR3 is TGTGCTAGTGGTTTGGTACAGACAGGGAGTCGTGAAAAACTGTTTTTT. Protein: CASGLVQTGSREKLFF. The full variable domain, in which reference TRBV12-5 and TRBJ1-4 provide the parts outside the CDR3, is DARVTQTPRHKVTEMGQEVTMRCQPILGHNTVFWYRQTMMQGLELLAYFRNRAPLDDSGMPKDRFSAEMPDATLATLKIQPSEPRDSAVYFCASGLVQTGSREKLFFGSGTQLSVL.

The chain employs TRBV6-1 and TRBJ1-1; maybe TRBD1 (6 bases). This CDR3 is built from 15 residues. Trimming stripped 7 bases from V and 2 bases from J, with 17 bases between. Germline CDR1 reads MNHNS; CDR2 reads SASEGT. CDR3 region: CASTGNRDGNTEAFF. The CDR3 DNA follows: TGTGCCAGCACTGGTAACAGGGATGGAAACACTGAAGCTTTCTTT.

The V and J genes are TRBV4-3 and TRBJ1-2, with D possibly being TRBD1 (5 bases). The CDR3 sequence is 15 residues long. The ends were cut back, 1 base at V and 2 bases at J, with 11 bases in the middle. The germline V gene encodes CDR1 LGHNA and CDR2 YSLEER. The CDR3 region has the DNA TGCGCCAGCAGCCAAGGAGGAGGGACCAACTATGGCTACACCTTC. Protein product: CASSQGGGTNYGYTF.

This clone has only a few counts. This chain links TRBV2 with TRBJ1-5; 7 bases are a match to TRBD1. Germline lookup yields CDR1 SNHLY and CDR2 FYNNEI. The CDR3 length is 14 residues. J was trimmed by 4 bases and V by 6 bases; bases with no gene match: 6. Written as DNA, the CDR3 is TGTGCCAGCAGCCCCTCGACAGGGAATCAGCCCCAGCATTTT. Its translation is CASSPSTGNQPQHF.

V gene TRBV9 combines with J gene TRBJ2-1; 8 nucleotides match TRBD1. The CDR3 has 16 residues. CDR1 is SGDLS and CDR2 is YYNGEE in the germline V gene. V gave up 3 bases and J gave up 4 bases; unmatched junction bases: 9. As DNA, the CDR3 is TGTGCCAGCAGCGCCCAGGGGGCAGGGAATTACAATGAGCAGTTCTTC. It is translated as CASSAQGAGNYNEQFF.

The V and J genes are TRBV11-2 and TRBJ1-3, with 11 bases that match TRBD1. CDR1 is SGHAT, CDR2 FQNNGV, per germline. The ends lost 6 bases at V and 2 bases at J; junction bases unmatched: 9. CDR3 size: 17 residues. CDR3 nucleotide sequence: TGTGCCAGCAGGAAAATTCGGGACAGGGGGACTGGAAACACCATATATTTT. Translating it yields CASRKIRDRGTGNTIYF.

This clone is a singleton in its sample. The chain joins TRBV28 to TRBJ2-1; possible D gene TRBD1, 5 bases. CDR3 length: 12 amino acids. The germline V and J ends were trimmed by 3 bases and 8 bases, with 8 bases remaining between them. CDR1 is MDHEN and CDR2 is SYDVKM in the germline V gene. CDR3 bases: TGTGCCAGCAGTTTCCAGGGCTATGAGCAGTTCTTC. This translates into CASSFQGYEQFF.

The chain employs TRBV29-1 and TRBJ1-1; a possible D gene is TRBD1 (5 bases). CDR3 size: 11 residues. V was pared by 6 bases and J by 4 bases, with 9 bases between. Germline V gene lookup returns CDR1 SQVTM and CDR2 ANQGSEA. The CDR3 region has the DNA TGCAGCGTGCAGGGCATCACTGAAGCTTTCTTT. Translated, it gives CSVQGITEAFF.

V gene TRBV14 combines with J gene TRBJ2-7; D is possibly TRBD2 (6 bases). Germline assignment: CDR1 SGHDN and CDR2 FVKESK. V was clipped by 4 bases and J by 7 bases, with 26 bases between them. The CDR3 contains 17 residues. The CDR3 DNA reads TGTGCCAGCAGCCGTTTTGGTGATAGCGGTCCCCGTAGAGAGCAGTACTTC. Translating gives CASSRFGDSGPRREQYF. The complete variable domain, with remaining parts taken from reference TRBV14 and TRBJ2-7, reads EAGVTQFPSHSVIEKGQTVTLRCDPISGHDNLYWYRRVMGKEIKFLLHFVKESKQDESGMPNNRFLAERTGGTYSTLKVQPAELEDSGVYFCASSRFGDSGPRREQYFGPGTRLTVT.

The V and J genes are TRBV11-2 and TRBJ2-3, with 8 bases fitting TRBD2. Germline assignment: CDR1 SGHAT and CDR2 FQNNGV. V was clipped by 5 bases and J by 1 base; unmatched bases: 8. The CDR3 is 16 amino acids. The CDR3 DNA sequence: TGTGCCAGCAGCCTTCTACTACTAGCGGGCACAGATACGCAGTATTTT. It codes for CASSLLLLAGTDTQYF. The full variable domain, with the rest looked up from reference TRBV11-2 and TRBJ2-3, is EAGVAQSPRYKIIEKRQSVAFWCNPISGHATLYWYQQILGQGPKLLIQFQNNGVVDDSQLPKDRFSAERLKGVDSTLKIQPAKLEDSAVYLCASSLLLLAGTDTQYFGPGTRLTVL.

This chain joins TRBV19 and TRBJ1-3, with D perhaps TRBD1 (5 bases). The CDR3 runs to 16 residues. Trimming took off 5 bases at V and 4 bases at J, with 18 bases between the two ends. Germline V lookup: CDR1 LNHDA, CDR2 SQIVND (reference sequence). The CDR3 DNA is TGTGCCAGTAGTTCGGGGCGGAGGGTCGCCGGAAACACCATATATTTT. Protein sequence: CASSSGRRVAGNTIYF.

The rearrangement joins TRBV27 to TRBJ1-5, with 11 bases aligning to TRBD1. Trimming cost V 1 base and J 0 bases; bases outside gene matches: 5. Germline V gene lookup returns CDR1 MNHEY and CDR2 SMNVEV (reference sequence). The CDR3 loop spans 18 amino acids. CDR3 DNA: TGTGCCAGCAGTTTATTTGGGACAGGGGGTTATAGCAATCAGCCCCAGCATTTT. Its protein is CASSLFGTGGYSNQPQHF.

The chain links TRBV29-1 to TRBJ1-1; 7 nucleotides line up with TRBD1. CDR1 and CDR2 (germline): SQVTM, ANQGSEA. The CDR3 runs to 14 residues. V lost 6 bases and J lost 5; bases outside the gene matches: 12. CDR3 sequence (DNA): TGCAGCGTCGAGAAGGGGGCGGATTGGACTGAAGCTTTCTTT. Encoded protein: CSVEKGADWTEAFF.